This T cell receptor beta chain was identified in a study of molecular identifiers for immune sequencing clone quantification. The overall study: Within a replicate experiment, RNA obtained from either about 21,000 or 97,000 naive CD8 cells was divided into five aliquots, and four of those aliquots were then sequenced. Whole-study findings and limits: More than 98% of effector molecules, versus under 1% of naive-cell molecules, belonged to clones above 20 RNA copies. Identical TCR molecules sharing a barcode could underestimate highly expanded clone sizes.

This clonotype showed up just a few times. Its antigen is still unknown. Listed TCR primers, together with previously described methods, were used for the bulk TCR libraries. TCRdb re-called the PCR reads with MiXCR, one entry per CDR3 protein. The sample records about half a million distinct CDR3 sequences, under 30% being singletons. The CDR3 consists of 15 residues. The germline V and J ends were trimmed by 8 bases and 0 bases, with 16 bases remaining between them. The germline V gene encodes CDR1 LNHDA and CDR2 SQIVND (reference sequence). The clonotype originates from a human donor in good health. Some libraries in this study had Jurkat cell RNA spiked in. The specimen sequenced was naive CD8+ T cells from blood, with Jurkat cell RNA spiked in. Subset described: FACS-sorted CD8+CD4-CCR7+CD45RA+ naive T cells. This sequence joins TRBV19 and TRBJ2-5; D ambiguous. CDR3 sequence reads: CASSWARENQETQYF. The CDR3 region has the DNA TGTGCCAGTTCTTGGGCTAGAGAAAACCAAGAGACCCAGTACTTC.